These 15 T cell receptor beta chains were all obtained from the same sample, sequenced in a study of blood T cells in healthy people across ages. The use of a sample-barcoded 5' primer and a J-beta primer mix characterized a second PCR of about 7 to 12 cycles. TCRdb re-called the 5' RACE reads through MiXCR, storing one row per CDR3 protein. Among over a million distinct CDR3 sequences listed, 35% to 45% were seen once. The source material was blood. Receptor source: a woman between 18 and 29 years old in good health.

This clonotype turned up a few times. V usage is TRBV5-6 and J usage is TRBJ2-5, with unresolved D. This CDR3 spans 15 amino acids. V was pared by 1 base and J by 2 bases, with 12 bases between. The germline CDR1 and CDR2 sequences are SGHDT and YYEEEE. The CDR3 bases are TGTGCCAGCAGCTTGATTGACCGACGACAAGAGACCCAGTACTTC. It specifies CASSLIDRRQETQYF. Drawing the rest from reference TRBV5-6 and TRBJ2-5, the complete variable domain is DAGVTQSPTHLIKTRGQQVTLRCSPKSGHDTVSWYQQALGQGPQFIFQYYEEEERQRGNFPDRFSGHQFPNYSSELNVNALLLGDSALYLCASSLIDRRQETQYFGPGTRLLVL.

J is TRBJ2-5 and V is TRBV10-3, with D perhaps assigned TRBD1 or TRBD2 (6 bases each). Trimming took 8 bases from V and 11 from J, leaving 15 bases between them. The germline V gene has CDR1 ENHRY and CDR2 SYGVKD. CDR3 length: 11 residues. In nucleotides, the CDR3 is TGTGCCATCCGGAGGGACAATGAGCAGTACTTC. Its protein product is CAIRRDNEQYF.

The V and J genes are TRBV12-3 or TRBV12-4 and TRBJ2-1, with TRBD2 identical over 15 bases. After removal of 6 bases from V and 7 bases from J, the junction contained 7 bases not matched to a gene. The CDR3 is made up of 16 amino acids. For the CDR3, the DNA is TGTGCCAGCAGCCCACCTGGACTAGCGGGGGGGAATGAGCAGTTCTTC. It is translated as CASSPPGLAGGNEQFF.

The chain is built from TRBV20-1 and TRBJ2-3; possibly TRBD1 for D (6 bases). This CDR3 has 14 amino acids. The germline CDR1 and CDR2 sequences are DFQATT and SNEGSKA (reference sequence). The V end lost 5 bases, the J end lost 1 base, and 13 bases lay between the germline ends. CDR3 DNA sequence: TGCAGTGCTTTTACAGGGAGAGGCACAGATACGCAGTATTTT. It translates to CSAFTGRGTDTQYF.

V is TRBV6-5 and J is TRBJ2-7, with D tentatively TRBD2 (5 bases). This CDR3 has 15 amino acids. Germline loops: CDR1 MNHEY, CDR2 SVGAGI. Trimming stripped 4 bases from V and 7 bases from J, with 20 bases between. The CDR3 here is CASSSRSFEGDEQYF. In DNA form, the CDR3 reads TGTGCCAGCAGTTCTCGAAGTTTCGAGGGCGATGAGCAGTACTTC.

In this sample, this clonotype turned up a few times. The genes are TRBV9 and TRBJ1-2, with 7 bases lining up with TRBD1. There are 15 residues in the CDR3. V dropped 4 bases and J dropped 1; count of bases not matched to a gene: 7. CDR1 is SGDLS, CDR2 YYNGEE, per germline. The CDR3 here is CASSPTGANNYGYTF. In DNA, the CDR3 is TGTGCCAGCAGCCCTACAGGGGCAAATAACTATGGCTACACCTTC.

Comment on this clonotype: Mismatch with germline at one junction end may stem from a read error. The CDR3 region has the DNA TGTGCCAACAGCCAAGTAGCAGGGGGACGAAAAAACTATGGCTACACCTTC. Its translation: CANSQVAGGRKNYGYTF. This chain links TRBV4-2 with TRBJ1-2; 7 nucleotides align to TRBD1. The CDR3 consists of 17 residues. Looked up from germline, CDR1 is LGHNA and CDR2 is YNFKEQ.

This clonotype was counted a few times. The chain recombines TRBV13 with TRBJ2-1; 13 nucleotides align to TRBD2. After removal of 0 bases from V and 7 bases from J, the junction contained 6 bases not matched to a gene. Germline loops: CDR1 PRHDT, CDR2 FYEKMQ (reference sequence). The CDR3 extends over 17 amino acids. CDR3: CASSLGLAGGEWNEQFF. The CDR3 nucleotides are TGTGCCAGCAGCTTAGGACTAGCGGGGGGGGAATGGAATGAGCAGTTCTTC.

CDR3 loop: CSVVVHNEQFF. CDR3 sequence (DNA): TGCAGTGTAGTGGTGCACAATGAGCAGTTCTTC. V is TRBV20-1 and J is TRBJ2-1; D gene ambiguous. Germline V gene data show CDR1 as DFQATT and CDR2 as SNEGSKA (reference sequence). CDR3 size: 11 residues. Trimming removed 7 bases at V and 5 bases at J, with 9 bases between.

The chain joins TRBV7-9 to TRBJ2-7; TRBD2 agrees at 13 bases. The CDR3 has 15 amino acids. From germline, CDR1 is SEHNR and CDR2 FQNEAQ (reference sequence). J was trimmed by 5 bases and V by 5 bases; bases with no gene match: 6. CDR3 bases: TGTGCCAGCAGCCCGGGACTAGCGGGGATGAACGAGCAGTACTTC. This encodes CASSPGLAGMNEQYF.

This chain joins TRBV10-3 and TRBJ2-1; D ambiguous. CDR1 and CDR2 (germline): ENHRY, SYGVKD. V dropped 4 bases and J dropped 7 bases, with 8 bases sitting between them. The CDR3 sequence is 12 residues long. This chain's CDR3 is CAISANNNEQFF. CDR3 nucleotides: TGTGCCATCAGTGCAAACAATAATGAGCAGTTCTTC.

The rearrangement uses TRBV9 and TRBJ2-1, with D unresolved. V was pared by 0 bases and J by 7 bases, with 5 bases between. Germline CDR1 is SGDLS and CDR2 is YYNGEE. This CDR3 contains 12 residues. The CDR3 here is CASSVDLNEQFF. The CDR3 bases are TGTGCCAGCAGCGTAGATCTTAATGAGCAGTTCTTC.

The chain joins TRBV11-1 to TRBJ2-5; D gene unclear. The CDR3 consists of 13 residues. Germline V lookup: CDR1 SGHAT, CDR2 FQDESV (reference sequence). With 6 bases removed from V and 4 bases from J, the gap between germline ends came to 12 bases. CDR3 residues: CASSPDGLETQYF. CDR3 DNA sequence: TGTGCCAGCAGTCCAGATGGGTTAGAGACCCAGTACTTC.

The J gene is TRBJ2-1, the V gene TRBV2; D may be TRBD2 (6 bases). Germline-derived CDR1 and CDR2 are SNHLY and FYNNEI. There are 13 residues in the CDR3. Trimming took off 4 bases at V and 9 bases at J, with 13 bases between the two ends. CDR3 loop: CASSVLGGSEQFF. The CDR3, as DNA: TGTGCCAGCAGTGTGTTAGGAGGGAGTGAGCAGTTCTTC.

The chain couples TRBV18 to TRBJ2-7; 8 bases match TRBD1. V lost 6 bases, J lost 5 bases, and 9 bases stayed unmatched. Germline V gene data show CDR1 as KGHSH and CDR2 as LQKENI. The CDR3 spans 14 residues. The CDR3 DNA reads as TGTGCCAGCTCTCCGGACAGGGTCGCGAACGAGCAGTACTTC. This codes for CASSPDRVANEQYF.